Listed below are T cell receptor beta chains from one sample, sequenced in a study of CD8+ T cells in alopecia areata. Generated by immunoSEQ multiplex PCR, the TCRdb table keeps only in-frame clones and is missing some. The data show fewer than 80,000 clones, roughly 60% seen once. The sample consisted of CD8+ T cells sorted from blood, taken at week 0. These receptor sequences come from a human donor with alopecia areata. Both conserved end residues are part of each CDR3. D genes are given only for firm matches. Some rows mark clone size as missing; the rest say once, few, many or name a class of expanded clone.

TRBV11-2	NA	TRBJ1-1	NA	15	TGTGCCAGCAGCTTAGTGCAGGAAGTGAACACTGAAGCTTTCTTT	CASSLVQEVNTEAFF
TRBV27	NA	TRBJ1-2	NA	14	TGTGCCAGCAGTTTATATCAGGGTTCCTATGGCTACACCTTC	CASSLYQGSYGYTF
TRBV10-3	TRBD1	TRBJ2-3	NA	15	TGTGCCATCAGCTTAGGACAGGCCAGCACAGATACGCAGTATTTT	CAISLGQASTDTQYF
TRBV28	NA	TRBJ2-1	many	12	TGTGCCAGCAGTTCAGGGGGGGATGAGCAGTTCTTC	CASSSGGDEQFF
TRBV4-1	NA	TRBJ2-3	few	15	TGCGCCAGCAGCCGGACCGTCTCTAGCACAGATACGCAGTATTTT	CASSRTVSSTDTQYF
TRBV30	NA	TRBJ1-2	NA	14	TGTGCCTGGAGTTGGGGGGCCGAAACATATGGCTACACCTTC	CAWSWGAETYGYTF
TRBV5-1	NA	TRBJ2-7	NA	16	TGCGCCAGCAGCGGAAATCGACAGGTTCCAGAATACGAGCAGTACTTC	CASSGNRQVPEYEQYF
TRBV27	NA	TRBJ2-7	NA	14	TGTGCCAGCAGTGGGCTCCTCCCTCCCGACGAGCAGTACTTC	CASSGLLPPDEQYF
TRBV29-1	NA	TRBJ2-7	NA	11	TGCAGCGGCAATCAGGGGGGCGAGCAGTACTTC	CSGNQGGEQYF
TRBV4-3	NA	TRBJ1-1	few	14	TGCGCCAGCAGCCAAGAAGCGGGGAACACTGAAGCTTTCTTT	CASSQEAGNTEAFF
TRBV25-1	NA	TRBJ2-1	few	14	TGTGCCAGCAGTGGGGGACTTCAAGGCTATGAGCAGTTCTTC	CASSGGLQGYEQFF
TRBV30	NA	TRBJ2-2	few	12	TGTGCCTGGTCAGGGCTATCCGGGGAGCTGTTTTTT	CAWSGLSGELFF
TRBV19	TRBD1	TRBJ1-1	NA	11	TGTGCCAGTATCGGGACAGTTGAAGCTTTCTTT	CASIGTVEAFF
TRBV5-4	NA	TRBJ2-6	NA	15	TGTGCCAGCAGCTTGGGAGGTACAGGGGCCAACGTCCTGACTTTC	CASSLGGTGANVLTF
TRBV30	TRBD1	TRBJ2-7	once	13	TGTGCCTGGAGGGAGACAGGGCGGTACGAGCAGTACTTC	CAWRETGRYEQYF
TRBV6-5	NA	TRBJ2-1	few	14	TGTGCCAGCAGTTACGGACAGGAGGGCAATGAGCAGTTCTTC	CASSYGQEGNEQFF
TRBV7-3	NA	TRBJ1-2	NA	11	TGTGCCAGCAGGTGGAAGGTGGACTACACCTTC	CASRWKVDYTF
TRBV27	TRBD2	TRBJ2-1	NA	12	TGTGGCTGCGGGGGAGGGCTGACTGAGCAGTTCTTC	CGCGGGLTEQFF
TRBV7-9	NA	TRBJ2-1	NA	14	TGTGCCAGCAGCCCCATCTCGGGACCCGATGAGCAGTTCTTC	CASSPISGPDEQFF
TRBV5-6	NA	TRBJ2-7	NA	13	TGTGCCACCCGGGACTCTCATACTTACGAGCAGTACTTC	CATRDSHTYEQYF
TRBV9	NA	TRBJ2-3	NA	13	TGTGCCAGCAGCGCCCCAAGATTCGCAGCGCAGTATTTT	CASSAPRFAAQYF
TRBV7-2	NA	TRBJ2-7	NA	14	TGTGCCAGCAGCTATGGACGGCACTCCTACGAGCAGTACTTC	CASSYGRHSYEQYF
TRBV5-1	NA	TRBJ1-5	NA	13	TGCGCCAGCAGCCAGACGGGGAATCAGCCCCAGCATTTT	CASSQTGNQPQHF
TRBV2	NA	TRBJ1-1	few	13	TGTGCCAGCAGTGATAACGGGGATATTGAAGCTTTCTTT	CASSDNGDIEAFF
TRBV13	TRBD2	TRBJ2-1	many	16	TGTGCCAGCAGCTTACCGACTAGCGGATCCTACAATGAGCAGTTCTTC	CASSLPTSGSYNEQFF
TRBV27	TRBD2	TRBJ2-7	NA	16	TGTGCCAGCCTAGTTCCTCTAGCGGGAGGAAACTACGAGCAGTACTTC	CASLVPLAGGNYEQYF
TRBV28	NA	TRBJ2-1	NA	16	TGTGCCAGCAGTGGGGGTTTAGCTGCTTCCTACAATGAGCAGTTCTTC	CASSGGLAASYNEQFF
TRBV11-2	NA	TRBJ2-7	few	14	TGTGCCAGCAGCCCCACCGGGACGGTATACGAGCAGTACTTC	CASSPTGTVYEQYF
TRBV14	NA	TRBJ1-4	medium-sized	12	TGTGCCAGCAGCCAAGAGGCGGAAAAACTGTTTTTT	CASSQEAEKLFF
TRBV29-1	NA	TRBJ2-7	NA	14	TGCAGCGTTGACCGGGTCGGAGACTCCTACGAGCAGTACTTC	CSVDRVGDSYEQYF
TRBV28	TRBD2	TRBJ2-7	NA	14	TGTGCCAGCAGTTTATGGACTAGCGTCGGCGAGCAGTACTTC	CASSLWTSVGEQYF
TRBV29-1	NA	TRBJ1-2	NA	13	TGCAGCGTTGTAGGGCAGGGGAGAAGTGGCTACACCTTC	CSVVGQGRSGYTF
TRBV7-9	TRBD2	TRBJ2-7	NA	15	TGTGCCAGCACCATGCGGGGGGGCCGAACCTACGAGCAGTACTTC	CASTMRGGRTYEQYF
TRBV30	NA	TRBJ1-1	NA	15	TGTGCCTGGAGTGTACGAACAGGGTTGTACACTGAAGCTTTCTTT	CAWSVRTGLYTEAFF
TRBV29-1	NA	TRBJ1-2	NA	14	TGCAGCGTTGAAGTGGAGGGGGCTAACTATGGCTACACCTTC	CSVEVEGANYGYTF
TRBV29-1	TRBD1	TRBJ2-1	NA	14	TGCAGCGTTTTGGGACAGGGGACCTACAATGAGCAGTTCTTC	CSVLGQGTYNEQFF
TRBV28	TRBD2	TRBJ2-5	NA	12	TGTGCCAGCACAGCGGGAAGTGAGACCCAGTACTTC	CASTAGSETQYF
TRBV15	NA	TRBJ2-2	once	14	TGTGCCACCAGCAGAGATGAGGGGGGCGGGGAGCTGTTTTTT	CATSRDEGGGELFF
TRBV27	TRBD1	TRBJ1-1	many	13	TGTGCCAGCAGCCTGGACAGGGGGAGTGAAGCTTTCTTT	CASSLDRGSEAFF
TRBV11-2	NA	TRBJ2-5	NA	14	TGTGCCAGCAGCTCAACAGGGCTCCAAGAGACCCAGTACTTC	CASSSTGLQETQYF
TRBV30	NA	TRBJ2-2	NA	11	TGTGCCTGGAGTGTATCCGGGGAGCTGTTTTTT	CAWSVSGELFF